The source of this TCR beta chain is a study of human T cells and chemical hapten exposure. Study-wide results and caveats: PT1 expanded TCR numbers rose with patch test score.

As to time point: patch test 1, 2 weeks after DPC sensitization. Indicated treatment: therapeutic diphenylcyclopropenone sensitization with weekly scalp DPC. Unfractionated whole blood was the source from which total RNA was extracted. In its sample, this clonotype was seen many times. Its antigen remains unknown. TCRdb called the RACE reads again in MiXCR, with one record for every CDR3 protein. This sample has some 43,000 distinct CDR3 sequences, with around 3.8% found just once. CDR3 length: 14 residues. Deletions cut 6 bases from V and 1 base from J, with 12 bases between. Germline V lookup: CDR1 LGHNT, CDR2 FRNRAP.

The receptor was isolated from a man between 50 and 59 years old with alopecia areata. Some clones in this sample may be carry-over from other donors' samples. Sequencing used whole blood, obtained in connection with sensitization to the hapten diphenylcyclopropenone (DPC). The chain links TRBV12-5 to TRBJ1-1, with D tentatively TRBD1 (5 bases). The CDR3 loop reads CASGGQATNTEAFF. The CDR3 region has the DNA TGTGCTAGTGGGGGGCAGGCCACGAACACTGAAGCTTTCTTT.